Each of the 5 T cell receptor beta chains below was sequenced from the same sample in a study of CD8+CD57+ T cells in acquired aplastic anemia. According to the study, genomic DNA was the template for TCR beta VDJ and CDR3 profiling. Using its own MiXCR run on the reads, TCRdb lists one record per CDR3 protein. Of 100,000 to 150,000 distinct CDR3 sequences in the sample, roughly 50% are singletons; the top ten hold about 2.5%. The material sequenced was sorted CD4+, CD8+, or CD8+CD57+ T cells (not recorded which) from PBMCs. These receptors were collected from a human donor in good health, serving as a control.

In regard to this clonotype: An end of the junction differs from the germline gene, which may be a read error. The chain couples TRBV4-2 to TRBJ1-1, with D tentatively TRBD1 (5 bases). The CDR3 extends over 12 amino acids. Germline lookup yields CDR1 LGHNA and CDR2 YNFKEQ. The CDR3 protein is CASSQAGTEAFF. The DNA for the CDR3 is TGTGCCAGCAGCCAAGCCGGGACTGAGGCTTTCTTT.

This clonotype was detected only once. The CDR3 here is CASRRRQGGTEAFF. In DNA form, the CDR3 reads TGTGCCAGCCGCCGTAGACAGGGGGGCACTGAAGCTTTCTTT. The chain links TRBV19 to TRBJ1-1; 9 nucleotides agree with TRBD1. The length of the CDR3 is 14 residues. The trim removed 9 bases at V and 4 bases at J, leaving 9 bases unmatched. In germline, CDR1 is LNHDA, CDR2 SQIVND (reference sequence).

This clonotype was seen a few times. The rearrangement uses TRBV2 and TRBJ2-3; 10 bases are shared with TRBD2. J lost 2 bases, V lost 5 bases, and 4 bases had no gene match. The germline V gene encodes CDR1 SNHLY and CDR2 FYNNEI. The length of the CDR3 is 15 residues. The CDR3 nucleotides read TGTGCCAGCAGTCGCGGACTAGCGGACACAGATACGCAGTATTTT. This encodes CASSRGLADTDTQYF.

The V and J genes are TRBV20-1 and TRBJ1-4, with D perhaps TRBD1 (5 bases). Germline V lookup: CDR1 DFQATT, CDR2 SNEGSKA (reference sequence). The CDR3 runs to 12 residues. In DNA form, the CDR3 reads TGCGCCGGGGACGCCGAGAATGAAAAACTGTTTTTT. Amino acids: CAGDAENEKLFF.

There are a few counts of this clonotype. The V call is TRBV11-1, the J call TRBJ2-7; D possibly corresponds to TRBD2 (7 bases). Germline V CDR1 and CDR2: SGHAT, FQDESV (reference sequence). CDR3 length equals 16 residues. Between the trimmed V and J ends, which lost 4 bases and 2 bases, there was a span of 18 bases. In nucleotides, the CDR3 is TGTGCCAGCAGCTCCCTCACGGGGGGCCGACCCTACGAGCAGTACTTC. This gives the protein CASSSLTGGRPYEQYF. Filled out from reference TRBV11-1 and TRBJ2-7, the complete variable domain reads EAEVAQSPRYKITEKSQAVAFWCDPISGHATLYWYRQILGQGPELLVQFQDESVVDDSQLPKDRFSAERLKGVDSTLKIQPAELGDSAMYLCASSSLTGGRPYEQYFGPGTRLTVT.